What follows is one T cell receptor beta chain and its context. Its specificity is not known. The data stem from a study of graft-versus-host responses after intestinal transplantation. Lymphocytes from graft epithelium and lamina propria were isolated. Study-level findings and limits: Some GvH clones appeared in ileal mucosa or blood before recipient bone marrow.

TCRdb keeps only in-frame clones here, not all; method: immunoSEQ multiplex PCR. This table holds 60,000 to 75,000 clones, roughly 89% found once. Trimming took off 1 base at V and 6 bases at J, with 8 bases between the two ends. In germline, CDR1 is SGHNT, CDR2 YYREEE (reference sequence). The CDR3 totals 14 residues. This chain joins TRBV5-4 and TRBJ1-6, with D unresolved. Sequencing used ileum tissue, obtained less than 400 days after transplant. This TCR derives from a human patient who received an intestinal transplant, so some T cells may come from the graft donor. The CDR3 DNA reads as TGTGCCAGCAGCTTGCCGCAGGTTAATTCACCCCTCCACTTT. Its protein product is CASSLPQVNSPLHF.